The 8 T cell receptor beta chains listed next were all sequenced from one sample in a study of blood T cell repertoires in COVID-19. Sequencing was performed with immunoSEQ multiplex PCR; in TCRdb, only in-frame clones are kept and a portion is missing. The data contain 500,000 or so clones, approximately 86% of them singletons. The sample consisted of PBMCs or T cells enriched from blood (not recorded which). Receptors originate from a woman under 30 who had recovered from COVID-19.

The V gene is TRBV27, the J gene TRBJ1-1; tentatively, D is TRBD1 (5 bases). The germline gives CDR1 MNHEY, CDR2 SMNVEV (reference sequence). Trimming removed 3 bases from V and 4 bases from J, with 15 bases in between. The CDR3 covers 15 residues. The CDR3 loop is CASSFRQGSGTEAFF. CDR3 bases: TGTGCCAGCAGTTTTCGTCAGGGTTCGGGCACTGAAGCTTTCTTT.

The chain has TRBV21-1 and TRBJ1-1. TRBV21-1 is given as a pseudogene. CDR3 length equals 15 residues. The CDR3 spells CAGRPGLRKSTEAFF. The CDR3, as DNA: TGTGCCGGAAGACCGGGACTGCGAAAGTCTACTGAAGCTTTCTTT.

The V and J genes are TRBV4-1 and TRBJ2-1, with TRBD2 matching over 9 bases. CDR3 length equals 16 residues. Germline-derived CDR1 and CDR2 are MGHRA and YSYEKL. V lost 7 bases to trimming and J lost 6 bases; unmatched junction nucleotides: 13. The DNA for the CDR3 is TGCGCCAGCAAGGAGGCGGGGGGGCCGTTAACCAATGAGCAGTTCTTC. Translation: CASKEAGGPLTNEQFF.

The rearrangement uses TRBV13 and TRBJ2-3; TRBD1 is a possible D gene (5 bases). This CDR3 contains 19 residues. Trimming removed 0 bases from V and 4 bases from J, with 23 bases in between. Germline V CDR1 and CDR2: PRHDT, FYEKMQ (reference sequence). CDR3: CASSLGPEGALHGPDTQYF. CDR3 nucleotide sequence: TGTGCCAGCAGCTTAGGCCCTGAAGGGGCCTTGCACGGGCCAGATACGCAGTATTTT.

The gene calls are TRBV5-1 and TRBJ2-5; a possible D gene is TRBD2 (7 bases). CDR1 is SGHRS and CDR2 is YFSETQ in the germline V gene. Deletions cut 4 bases from V and 2 bases from J, with 15 bases between. The length of the CDR3 is 15 residues. The CDR3 is CASSRGAPTQETQYF. Here the CDR3 DNA reads TGCGCCAGCAGCCGGGGGGCCCCAACACAAGAGACCCAGTACTTC.

Only one count was recorded for this clone. The chain is built from TRBV5-1 and TRBJ1-1; the D gene is possibly TRBD1 (5 bases). Germline V gene lookup returns CDR1 SGHRS and CDR2 YFSETQ. The CDR3 runs to 13 residues. V lost 7 bases and J 2 bases, leaving 12 bases between the germline ends. The CDR3, as DNA: TGCGCCAGCGGCGACAGCCTCAACACTGAAGCTTTCTTT. The encoded protein is CASGDSLNTEAFF.

The chain uses TRBV7-9 and TRBJ1-2; tentatively, D is TRBD1 (5 bases). CDR1 SEHNR and CDR2 FQNEAQ come from the germline V gene (reference sequence). Trimming removed 0 bases at V and 4 bases at J, with 18 bases between. The CDR3 runs to 17 residues. The CDR3 sequence is CASSLAPGWGRPYGYTF. DNA for the CDR3: TGTGCCAGCAGCTTAGCCCCAGGGTGGGGGAGGCCCTATGGCTACACCTTC. Filled out from reference TRBV7-9 and TRBJ1-2, the complete variable domain reads DTGVSQNPRHKITKRGQNVTFRCDPISEHNRLYWYRQTLGQGPEFLTYFQNEAQLEKSRLLSDRFSAERPKGSFSTLEIQRTEQGDSAMYLCASSLAPGWGRPYGYTFGSGTRLTVV.

This clone was detected only once. The V gene is TRBV19, the J gene TRBJ1-1; D not resolved. From germline, CDR1 is LNHDA and CDR2 SQIVND (reference sequence). The V and J ends lost 11 bases and 4 bases respectively, with 20 bases between them. The CDR3 loop spans 14 amino acids. DNA for the CDR3: TGTGCCGCTAAAGTTACGGGAATCGGCACTGAAGCTTTCTTT. It yields the protein CAAKVTGIGTEAFF.